The next 28 T cell receptor beta chains were all read from a single sample in a study of shared clonotypes between healthy human individuals (TCRdb year 2020). Receptors were amplified or captured by the immunoSEQ multiplex PCR assay. What TCRdb holds here is the immuneACCESS table cut down to in-frame rearrangements. Part of the clones is not present; checked against another copy, under half of the missing clones reflect an unresolved V gene, and the others are unexplained. The sample table lists millions of clones, roughly nine tenths of them with a count of one. The ten largest clones represent around 0.15% of the sample. Sequencing was performed on naive CD4+ T cells sorted from blood. The cell subset or site label for this specimen denotes: CD45RA+ positively selected. The receptors shown here come from a man aged 18 to 30 in good health.

This clone was counted once. The same CDR3 also results from other DNA sequences found in this sample. V gene TRBV7-3 combines with J gene TRBJ2-1; TRBD1 matches at 8 bases. Per germline, CDR1 SGHTA and CDR2 FQGTGA. This CDR3 has 14 amino acids. J lost 3 bases, V lost 5 bases, and 3 bases had no gene match. In nucleotides, the CDR3 is TGTGCCAGCAGCCGCGACAGGGGCTACAATGAGCAGTTCTTC. It codes for CASSRDRGYNEQFF.

In the case of this clone: This specimen includes other DNA sequences encoding the same CDR3. V gene TRBV5-4 combines with J gene TRBJ1-1; D gene ambiguous. Germline-derived CDR1 and CDR2 are SGHNT and YYREEE (reference sequence). This CDR3 is built from 14 residues. Trimming pared 1 base from V and 1 base from J, leaving 8 bases between. The CDR3 loop reads CASSLPGSNTEAFF. The CDR3 coding sequence is TGTGCCAGCAGCTTGCCCGGGTCGAACACTGAAGCTTTCTTT.

Comments on this clone: The same CDR3 also results from other DNA sequences found in this sample. J is TRBJ2-5 and V is TRBV20-1, with D uncertain. The CDR3 loop spans 11 amino acids. Germline CDR1 DFQATT, CDR2 SNEGSKA (reference sequence). The V end was cut by 4 bases, the J end by 5 bases, with 8 bases between. The DNA for the CDR3 is TGCAGTGCTACGGGTGGGGAGACCCAGTACTTC. Residues: CSATGGETQYF.

The gene calls are TRBV10-3 and TRBJ2-7; D is ambiguous. Germline V gene data show CDR1 as ENHRY and CDR2 as SYGVKD. V lost 1 base and J lost 2, with 12 bases in between. The length of the CDR3 is 15 residues. CDR3 residues: CAISELVAPAYEQYF. The CDR3 bases are TGTGCCATCAGTGAGTTGGTAGCCCCTGCCTACGAGCAGTACTTC.

The chain links TRBV15 to TRBJ1-1; 7 nucleotides match TRBD1. The germline gives CDR1 LNHNV, CDR2 YYDKDF (reference sequence). Unmatched junction bases numbered 8, after V lost 5 bases and J lost 5 bases. CDR3 size: 14 residues. This CDR3 reads CATSLQGMITEAFF. The CDR3 region has the DNA TGTGCCACCAGCTTACAGGGGATGATTACTGAAGCTTTCTTT.

Worth noting for this clone: Other DNA sequences in this specimen translate into the identical CDR3. The genes are TRBV27 and TRBJ1-2; TRBD1 matches 7 bases. Germline assignment: CDR1 MNHEY and CDR2 SMNVEV (reference sequence). Trimming took 3 bases from V and 2 from J; bases not matched to a gene: 0. The CDR3 runs 13 residues. Written as DNA, the CDR3 is TGTGCCAGCAGTTTGGACAGGAACTATGGCTACACCTTC. As protein: CASSLDRNYGYTF.

The chain combines TRBV7-9 with TRBJ2-2; 7 bases map to TRBD1. V shed 5 bases, J shed 2 bases, and the junction held 8 bases outside the gene matches. The CDR3 contains 16 residues. CDR1 is SEHNR, CDR2 FQNEAQ, per germline (reference sequence). In nucleotides, the CDR3 is TGTGCCAGCAGCATCGGACAGGCCCTAAACACCGGGGAGCTGTTTTTT. Its protein product is CASSIGQALNTGELFF.

V and J are TRBV6-1 and TRBJ1-2; no clear D gene. V lost 2 bases and J 7 bases, leaving 8 bases between the germline ends. CDR1 MNHNS and CDR2 SASEGT come from the germline V gene. The CDR3 totals 12 residues. The CDR3 loop reads CASSEISGGYTF. The CDR3 nucleotides read TGTGCCAGCAGTGAAATTAGTGGTGGCTACACCTTC.

The V and J genes are TRBV6-5 and TRBJ1-6; 10 bases line up with TRBD1. The germline gives CDR1 MNHEY, CDR2 SVGAGI. Trimming cost V 4 bases and J 10 bases; bases outside gene matches: 7. The CDR3 contains 15 residues. As DNA, the CDR3 is TGTGCCAGCAGTTCAGGACAGGGGGACGGATCACCCCTCCACTTT. As protein: CASSSGQGDGSPLHF.

V usage is TRBV10-3 and J usage is TRBJ1-1, with D perhaps matching TRBD1 (5 bases). Germline V gives CDR1 ENHRY, CDR2 SYGVKD. This CDR3 has 15 amino acids. Trimming took 3 bases from V and 2 from J, leaving 13 bases between them. CDR3 coding DNA: TGTGCCATCAGTGATGGAGGGACGGGTAACACTGAAGCTTTCTTT. As protein: CAISDGGTGNTEAFF.

V gene TRBV6-1 combines with J gene TRBJ1-4; D might be TRBD1 (5 bases). From germline, CDR1 is MNHNS and CDR2 SASEGT. The CDR3 covers 15 residues. V was trimmed by 2 bases and J by 0 bases, leaving 7 bases between them. CDR3 loop: CASSEPGTTNEKLFF. CDR3 in DNA: TGTGCCAGCAGTGAACCAGGGACAACTAATGAAAAACTGTTTTTT.

This chain uses TRBV6-5 with TRBJ2-7, with D unresolved. The CDR3 loop spans 13 amino acids. Trimming pared 11 bases from V and 5 bases from J, leaving 19 bases between. Germline V gene sequence: CDR1 MNHEY, CDR2 SVGAGI. The chain's CDR3 is CAGPPRPAHEQYF. The CDR3 DNA follows: TGTGCCGGCCCGCCAAGACCCGCCCACGAGCAGTACTTC.

The J gene is TRBJ1-5, the V gene TRBV30; D possibly corresponds to TRBD1 (5 bases). The CDR3 spans 13 residues. In germline, CDR1 is GTSNPN, CDR2 SVGIG (reference sequence). Trimming took 2 bases from V and 5 from J, leaving 10 bases between them. As DNA, the CDR3 is TGTGCCTGGAGTCCCACAGGATATCAGCCCCAGCATTTT. This sequence encodes CAWSPTGYQPQHF.

This chain uses TRBV6-5 with TRBJ2-7; 10 positions match TRBD2. Germline V gives CDR1 MNHEY, CDR2 SVGAGI. The CDR3 consists of 15 residues. J lost 1 base, V lost 4 bases, and 4 bases had no gene match. CDR3 sequence: CASSLAGGPSYEQYF. The CDR3, as DNA: TGTGCCAGCAGTTTAGCGGGAGGCCCTTCCTACGAGCAGTACTTC.

The CDR3 region has the DNA TGTGCCAGTAGTGGGGGACAGTACGCTGGGGCCAACGTCCTGACTTTC. Its translation is CASSGGQYAGANVLTF. This chain uses TRBV19 with TRBJ2-6; TRBD1 matches at 7 bases. The CDR3 extends over 16 amino acids. Unmatched junction bases numbered 6, after V lost 5 bases and J lost 2 bases. Germline CDR1 LNHDA, CDR2 SQIVND (reference sequence).

The J gene is TRBJ1-6, the V gene TRBV19; D is perhaps TRBD1 (6 bases). This CDR3 has 15 amino acids. Trimming removed 5 bases from V and 3 bases from J, with 11 bases in between. Germline assignment: CDR1 LNHDA and CDR2 SQIVND (reference sequence). CDR3 in amino acids: CASSAWTVYNSPLHF. CDR3 bases: TGTGCCAGTAGTGCATGGACAGTCTATAATTCACCCCTCCACTTT. The whole variable domain, remainder taken from reference TRBV19 and TRBJ1-6, is DGGITQSPKYLFRKEGQNVTLSCEQNLNHDAMYWYRQDPGQGLRLIYYSQIVNDFQKGDIAEGYSVSREKKESFPLTVTSAQKNPTAFYLCASSAWTVYNSPLHFGNGTRLTVT.

With regard to this clone: Relative to the germline gene, one junction end is altered; a read error may explain this. The V call is TRBV7-7, the J call TRBJ2-2; 10 nucleotides line up with TRBD1. From germline, CDR1 is SSHAT and CDR2 FNYEAQ (reference sequence). The CDR3 covers 16 residues. The CDR3 sequence is CASSFGQGANTGELFF. The DNA of the CDR3 is TGTGCTAGCAGCTTCGGACAGGGGGCGAACACCGGGGAGCTGTTTTTT.

This clone is a singleton in its sample. This chain joins TRBV6-6 and TRBJ2-5; D uncertain. V was pared by 5 bases and J by 5 bases, with 12 bases between. This CDR3 has 13 amino acids. The germline CDR1 and CDR2 sequences are MNHNY and SVGAGI (reference sequence). In DNA form, the CDR3 reads TGTGCCAGCAGTGCTCGACCGGCGGAGACCCAGTACTTC. It specifies CASSARPAETQYF.

The V call is TRBV10-2, the J call TRBJ2-1, with 9 bases matching TRBD2. CDR1 and CDR2 from the germline V gene are WSHSY and SAAADI. V was clipped by 7 bases and J by 3 bases; unmatched bases: 4. This CDR3 has 14 residues. DNA for the CDR3: TGCGCCAGCAATCGAGCGGGGGGCTACAATGAGCAGTTCTTC. Its translation: CASNRAGGYNEQFF.

The V gene is TRBV13, the J gene TRBJ2-7, with D possibly being TRBD1 or TRBD2 (7 bases each). Trimming removed 0 bases at V and 0 bases at J, with 36 bases between. Per germline, CDR1 PRHDT and CDR2 FYEKMQ (reference sequence). There are 24 residues in the CDR3. The CDR3 region has the DNA TGTGCCAGCAGCTTAGGCCTTCTTCGCCGGAAAGGGGGCACGGCGGGGACTATCTCCTACGAGCAGTACTTC. This codes for CASSLGLLRRKGGTAGTISYEQYF.

V is TRBV5-1 and J is TRBJ2-5; 9 bases agree with TRBD2. The length of the CDR3 is 16 residues. Germline V gene sequence: CDR1 SGHRS, CDR2 YFSETQ. V was clipped by 3 bases and J by 2 bases; unmatched bases: 8. Here the CDR3 DNA reads TGCGCCAGCAGCTCCTTACTTCTAGCGGGGCAAGAGACCCAGTACTTC. It is translated as CASSSLLLAGQETQYF.

About this clone: Other DNA sequences of this sample code for an identical CDR3. V is TRBV5-1 and J is TRBJ2-5; TRBD1 is a possible D gene (5 bases). The germline gives CDR1 SGHRS, CDR2 YFSETQ. Trimming stripped 4 bases from V and 3 bases from J, with 10 bases between. This CDR3 is 13 amino acids long. For the CDR3, the DNA is TGCGCCAGCAGCCCCGGCAGGGAAGAGACCCAGTACTTC. It is translated as CASSPGREETQYF. The full variable domain, with the rest looked up from reference TRBV5-1 and TRBJ2-5, is KAGVTQTPRYLIKTRGQQVTLSCSPISGHRSVSWYQQTPGQGLQFLFEYFSETQRNKGNFPGRFSGRQFSNSRSEMNVSTLELGDSALYLCASSPGREETQYFGPGTRLLVL.

The chain has TRBV4-1 and TRBJ2-5, with D unresolved. Between the trimmed V and J ends, which lost 3 bases and 5 bases, there was a span of 16 bases. The CDR3 runs 15 residues. Per germline, CDR1 MGHRA and CDR2 YSYEKL. The CDR3: CASSHAPLLRETQYF. The CDR3 DNA follows: TGCGCCAGCAGCCATGCTCCTTTATTGAGGGAGACCCAGTACTTC.

V is TRBV19 and J is TRBJ1-5; D remains unclear. Germline CDR1 LNHDA, CDR2 SQIVND (reference sequence). CDR3 length equals 16 residues. The V end lost 6 bases, the J end lost 0 bases, and 15 bases lay between the germline ends. The CDR3 reads CASSKEGSNSNQPQHF. The CDR3 DNA follows: TGTGCCAGTAGCAAGGAAGGATCTAATAGCAATCAGCCCCAGCATTTT.

This clone was observed once. The CDR3 region is CASSQPGGAQYF. CDR3 sequence (DNA): TGCGCCAGCAGCCAACCAGGGGGGGCCCAGTACTTC. The chain combines TRBV4-1 with TRBJ2-5, with D perhaps matching TRBD1 or TRBD2 (7 bases each). This CDR3 has 12 amino acids. The germline gives CDR1 MGHRA, CDR2 YSYEKL. V lost 2 bases, J lost 9 bases, and 10 bases lay in between.

This chain connects TRBV28 to TRBJ1-2; 7 bases match TRBD1. Germline V gene data show CDR1 as MDHEN and CDR2 as SYDVKM. The CDR3 is made up of 16 amino acids. J was trimmed by 2 bases and V by 7 bases; bases with no gene match: 13. The CDR3 sequence is CASNLLQGRSNYGYTF. As DNA, the CDR3 is TGTGCCAGCAACCTGTTACAGGGGCGTTCGAACTATGGCTACACCTTC.

The chain employs TRBV4-3 and TRBJ2-1; weak D call: TRBD2 (5 bases). The germline CDR1 and CDR2 sequences are LGHNA and YSLEER. V dropped 1 base and J dropped 9 bases, with 16 bases sitting between them. There are 15 residues in the CDR3. For the CDR3, the DNA is TGCGCCAGCAGCCAAGGAGGGTTAGGTCTCGGTGAGCAGTTCTTC. This codes for CASSQGGLGLGEQFF.

The chain employs TRBV4-1 and TRBJ2-7; 12 nucleotides agree with TRBD2. Germline assignment: CDR1 MGHRA and CDR2 YSYEKL. The CDR3 is 17 amino acids. The V and J ends lost 5 bases and 0 bases, in that order; junction bases with no gene match: 8. The CDR3 here is CASSNGLAGPPSYEQYF. The CDR3 region has the DNA TGCGCCAGCAGCAATGGACTAGCGGGGCCGCCCTCCTACGAGCAGTACTTC.